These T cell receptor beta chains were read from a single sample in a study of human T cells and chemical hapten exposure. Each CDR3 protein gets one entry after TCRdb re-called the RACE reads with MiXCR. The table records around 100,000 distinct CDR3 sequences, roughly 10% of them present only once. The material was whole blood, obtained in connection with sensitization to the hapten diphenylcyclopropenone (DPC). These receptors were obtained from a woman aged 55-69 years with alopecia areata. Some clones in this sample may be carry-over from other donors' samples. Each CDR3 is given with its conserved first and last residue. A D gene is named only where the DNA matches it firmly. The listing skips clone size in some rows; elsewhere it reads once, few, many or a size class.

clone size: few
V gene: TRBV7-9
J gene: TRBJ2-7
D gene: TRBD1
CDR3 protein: CASSLALGQFNSYEQYF
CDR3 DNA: TGTGCCAGCAGCTTAGCCTTGGGACAGTTCAATTCCTACGAGCAGTACTTC

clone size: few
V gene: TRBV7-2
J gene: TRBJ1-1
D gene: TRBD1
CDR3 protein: CASRLQGAMNTEAFF
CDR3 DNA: TGTGCCAGCAGGCTACAGGGGGCGATGAACACTGAAGCTTTCTTT

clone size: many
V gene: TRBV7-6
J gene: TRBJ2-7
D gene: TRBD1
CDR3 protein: CASSSTGNEQYF
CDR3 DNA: TGTGCCAGCAGCTCGACAGGGAACGAGCAGTACTTC

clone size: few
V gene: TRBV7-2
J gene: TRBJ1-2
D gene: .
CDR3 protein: CASSTVVGPDGYTF
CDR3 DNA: TGTGCCAGCAGCACAGTGGTAGGGCCCGATGGCTACACCTTC

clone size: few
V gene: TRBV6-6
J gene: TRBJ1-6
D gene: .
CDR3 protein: CASSYWLGGGSPLHF
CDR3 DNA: TGTGCCAGCAGTTACTGGTTAGGGGGGGGCTCACCCCTCCACTTT

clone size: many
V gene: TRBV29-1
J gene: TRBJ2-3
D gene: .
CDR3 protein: CSLRSGHSTDTQYF
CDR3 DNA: TGCAGCCTCAGATCGGGACATAGCACAGATACGCAGTATTTT

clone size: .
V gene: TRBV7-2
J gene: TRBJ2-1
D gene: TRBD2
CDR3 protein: CASSTWTSENEQFF
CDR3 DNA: TGTGCCAGCAGCACCTGGACTAGCGAGAATGAGCAGTTCTTC

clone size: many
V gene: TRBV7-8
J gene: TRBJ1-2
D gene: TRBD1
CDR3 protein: CASSSGQGVLWVYGYTF
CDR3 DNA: TGTGCCAGCAGCTCGGGACAGGGGGTGTTGTGGGTCTATGGCTACACCTTC

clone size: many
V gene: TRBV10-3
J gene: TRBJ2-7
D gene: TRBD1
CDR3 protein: CAISGGQGTYEQYF
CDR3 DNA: TGTGCCATCAGTGGGGGACAGGGGACCTACGAGCAGTACTTC

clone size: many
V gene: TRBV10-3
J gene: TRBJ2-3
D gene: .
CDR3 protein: CAISGDVSSTDTQYF
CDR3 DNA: TGTGCCATCAGTGGAGACGTATCTAGCACAGATACGCAGTATTTT

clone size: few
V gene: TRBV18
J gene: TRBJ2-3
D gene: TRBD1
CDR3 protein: CASSPRTGGGTDTQYF
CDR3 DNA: TGTGCCAGCTCACCCCGGACAGGGGGCGGCACAGATACGCAGTATTTT

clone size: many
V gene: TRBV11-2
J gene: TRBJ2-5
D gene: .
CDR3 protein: CASSLAETQYF
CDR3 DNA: TGTGCCAGCAGCTTAGCAGAGACCCAGTACTTC

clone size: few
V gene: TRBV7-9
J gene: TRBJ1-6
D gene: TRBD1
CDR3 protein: CASRFTRGGSPLHF
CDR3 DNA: TGTGCCAGCAGATTCACCAGGGGGGGTTCACCCCTCCACTTT

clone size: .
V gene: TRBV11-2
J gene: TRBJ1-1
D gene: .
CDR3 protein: CASSSHSTEAIF
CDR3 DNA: TGTGCCAGCAGCTCACACAGCACTGAAGCTATCTTT

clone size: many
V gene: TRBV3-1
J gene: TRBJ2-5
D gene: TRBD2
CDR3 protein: CASSQDTSGQTQYF
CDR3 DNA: TGTGCCAGCAGCCAAGATACTAGCGGACAGACCCAGTACTTC

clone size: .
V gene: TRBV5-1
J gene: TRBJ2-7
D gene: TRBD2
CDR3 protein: CASSSGLAGNEQYF
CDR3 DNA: TGCGCCAGCAGCTCCGGACTAGCGGGGAACGAGCAGTACTTC

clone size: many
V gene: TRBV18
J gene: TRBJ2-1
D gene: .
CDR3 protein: CASSPRLGPSSYNEQFF
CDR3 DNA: TGTGCCAGCTCGCCCCGACTTGGACCCAGCTCCTACAATGAGCAGTTCTTC

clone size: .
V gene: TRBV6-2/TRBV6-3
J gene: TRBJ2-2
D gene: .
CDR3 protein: CASSYLRGTGELFF
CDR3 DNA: TGTGCCAGCAGTTACCTCCGAGGTACCGGGGAGCTGTTTTTT

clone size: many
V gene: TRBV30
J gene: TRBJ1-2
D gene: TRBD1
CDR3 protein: CAWTNFQGVNYGYTF
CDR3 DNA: TGTGCCTGGACCAATTTCCAGGGGGTGAACTATGGCTACACCTTC

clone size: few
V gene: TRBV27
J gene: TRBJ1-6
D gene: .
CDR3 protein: CASSFTGLAPLHF
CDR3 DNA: TGTGCCAGCAGTTTCACAGGGTTGGCACCCCTCCACTTT

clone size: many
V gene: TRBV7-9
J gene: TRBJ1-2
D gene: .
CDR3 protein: CASSYISEGGYTF
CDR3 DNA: TGTGCCAGCAGTTATATTTCGGAGGGAGGCTACACCTTC

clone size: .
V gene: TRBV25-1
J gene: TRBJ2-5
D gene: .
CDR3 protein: CASSDQGSQETQYF
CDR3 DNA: TGTGCCAGCAGTGACCAGGGGTCCCAAGAGACCCAGTACTTC

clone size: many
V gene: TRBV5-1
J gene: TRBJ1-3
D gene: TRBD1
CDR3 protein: CASSRTDRGRGNTIYF
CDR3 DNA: TGCGCCAGCAGCAGAACGGACAGGGGGCGCGGAAACACCATATATTTT

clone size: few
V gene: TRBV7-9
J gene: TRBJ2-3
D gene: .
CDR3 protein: CASSLRGRRTDTQYF
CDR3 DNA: TGTGCCAGCAGCCTACGGGGGAGGCGGACAGATACGCAGTATTTT

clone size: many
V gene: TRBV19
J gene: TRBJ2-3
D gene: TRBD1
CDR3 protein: CASSLGTEPLTDTQYF
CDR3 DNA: TGTGCCAGTAGTCTTGGGACAGAACCACTCACAGATACGCAGTATTTT

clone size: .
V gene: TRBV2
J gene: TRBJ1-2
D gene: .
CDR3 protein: CASSEQRGAYGYTF
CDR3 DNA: TGTGCCAGCAGTGAACAGAGGGGTGCCTATGGCTACACCTTC

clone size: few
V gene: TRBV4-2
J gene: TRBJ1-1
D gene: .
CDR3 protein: CASSQDQEGRAFF
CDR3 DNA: TGTGCCAGCAGCCAAGATCAGGAGGGTCGAGCTTTCTTT

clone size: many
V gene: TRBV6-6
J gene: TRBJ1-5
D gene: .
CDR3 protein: CASRTQRSNQPQHF
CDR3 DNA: TGTGCCAGCAGGACCCAGAGATCCAATCAGCCCCAGCATTTT

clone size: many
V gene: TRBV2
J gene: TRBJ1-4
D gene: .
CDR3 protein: CASRWQAGPNEKLFF
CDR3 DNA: TGTGCCAGCAGGTGGCAGGCGGGTCCAAATGAAAAACTGTTTTTT

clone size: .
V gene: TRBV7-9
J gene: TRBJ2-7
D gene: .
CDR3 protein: CASSLARATTYEQYF
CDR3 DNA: TGTGCCAGCAGCTTAGCCAGGGCGACTACCTACGAGCAGTACTTC

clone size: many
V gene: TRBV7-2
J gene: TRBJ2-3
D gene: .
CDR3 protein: CASRRGSSTDTQYF
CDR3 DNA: TGTGCCAGCAGGCGGGGATCTAGCACAGATACGCAGTATTTT

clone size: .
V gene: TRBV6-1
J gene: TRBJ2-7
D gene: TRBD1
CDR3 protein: CASRETGSRDEQYF
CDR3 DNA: TGTGCCAGCAGGGAGACAGGGAGTAGGGACGAGCAGTACTTC

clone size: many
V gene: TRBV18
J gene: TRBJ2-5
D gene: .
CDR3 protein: CASSPPTVQETQYF
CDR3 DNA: TGTGCCAGCTCACCACCGACAGTTCAAGAGACCCAGTACTTC

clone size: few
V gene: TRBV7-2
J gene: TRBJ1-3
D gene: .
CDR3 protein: CASSLSHGGAGNTIYF
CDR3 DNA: TGTGCCAGCAGCTTATCCCATGGGGGGGCTGGAAACACCATATATTTT

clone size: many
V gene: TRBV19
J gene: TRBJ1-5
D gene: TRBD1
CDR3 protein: CASSIQGAGNQPQHF
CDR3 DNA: TGTGCCAGTAGTATACAGGGGGCAGGCAATCAGCCCCAGCATTTT

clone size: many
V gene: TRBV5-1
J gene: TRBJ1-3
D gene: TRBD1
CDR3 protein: CASSLGPAGGSGNTIYF
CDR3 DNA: TGCGCCAGCAGCTTAGGGCCGGCAGGGGGCTCTGGAAACACCATATATTTT

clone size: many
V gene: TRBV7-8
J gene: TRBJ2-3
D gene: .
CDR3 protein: CASSLVRLLGTDTQYF
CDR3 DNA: TGTGCCAGCAGCTTAGTTAGACTCCTCGGCACAGATACGCAGTATTTT

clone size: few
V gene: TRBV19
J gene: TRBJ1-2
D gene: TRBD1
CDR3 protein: CASSAPGQGQDGYTF
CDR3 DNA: TGTGCCAGTAGTGCTCCGGGACAGGGACAGGATGGCTACACCTTC

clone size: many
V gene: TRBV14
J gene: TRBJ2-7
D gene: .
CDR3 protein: CASSQGVASAGYEQYF
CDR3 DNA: TGTGCCAGCAGCCAAGGGGTCGCGTCGGCGGGTTACGAGCAGTACTTC

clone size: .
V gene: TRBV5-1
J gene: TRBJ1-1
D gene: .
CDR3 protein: CASSLEGITEAFF
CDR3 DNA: TGCGCCAGCAGCTTGGAGGGTATCACTGAAGCTTTCTTT

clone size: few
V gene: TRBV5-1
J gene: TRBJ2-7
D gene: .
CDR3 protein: CASRRTGADILYEQYF
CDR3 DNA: TGCGCCAGCAGACGGACGGGGGCCGACATTTTATACGAGCAGTACTTC

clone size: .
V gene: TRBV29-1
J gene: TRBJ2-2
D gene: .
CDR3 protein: CSVVVSGDGELFF
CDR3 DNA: TGCAGCGTTGTTGTTTCCGGGGACGGGGAGCTGTTTTTT

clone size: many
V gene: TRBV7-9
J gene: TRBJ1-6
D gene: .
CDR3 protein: CASSLVQAGLLHF
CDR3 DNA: TGTGCCAGCAGCTTAGTGCAGGCGGGGCTCCTCCACTTT

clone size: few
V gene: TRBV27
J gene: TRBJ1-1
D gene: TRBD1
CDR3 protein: CASSARQGPMNTEAFF
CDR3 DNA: TGTGCCAGCAGTGCTCGACAGGGGCCTATGAACACTGAAGCTTTCTTT

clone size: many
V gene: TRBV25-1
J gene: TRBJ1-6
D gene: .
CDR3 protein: CASSVIQGSPLHF
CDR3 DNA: TGTGCCAGCAGTGTCATTCAGGGTTCACCCCTCCACTTT

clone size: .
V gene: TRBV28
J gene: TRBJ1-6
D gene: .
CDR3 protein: CASSLVYNSPLHF
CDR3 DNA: TGTGCCAGCAGCCTCGTTTATAATTCACCCCTCCACTTT

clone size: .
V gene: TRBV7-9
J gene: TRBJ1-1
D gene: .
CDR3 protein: CSSSLDSSTEAFF
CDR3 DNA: TGTTCCAGCAGCTTGGACAGTAGCACTGAAGCTTTCTTT

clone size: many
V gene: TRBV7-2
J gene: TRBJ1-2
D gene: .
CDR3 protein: CASSLDGTFHNGYTF
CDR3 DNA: TGTGCCAGCAGCTTAGACGGGACCTTCCACAATGGCTACACCTTC

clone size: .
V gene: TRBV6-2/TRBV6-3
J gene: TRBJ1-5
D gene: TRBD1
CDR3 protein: CASSRQGDQPQHF
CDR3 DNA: TGTGCCAGCAGCAGACAGGGGGACCAGCCCCAGCATTTT

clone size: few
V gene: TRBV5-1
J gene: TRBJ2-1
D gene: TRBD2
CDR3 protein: CASSLVFAGGLNEQFF
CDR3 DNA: TGCGCCAGCAGCTTGGTTTTCGCGGGGGGGCTCAATGAGCAGTTCTTC

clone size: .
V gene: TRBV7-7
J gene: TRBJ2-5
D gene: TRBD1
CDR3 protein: CASSQGDRQETQYF
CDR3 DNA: TGTGCTAGCAGCCAGGGGGACAGGCAAGAGACCCAGTACTTC

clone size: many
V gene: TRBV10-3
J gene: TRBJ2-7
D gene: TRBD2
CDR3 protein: CAISESPRVAGTYEQYF
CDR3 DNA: TGTGCCATCAGTGAGTCCCCTAGGGTAGCGGGGACATACGAGCAGTACTTC

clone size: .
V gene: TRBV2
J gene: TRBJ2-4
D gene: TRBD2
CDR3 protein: CASRLAGGAKNIQYF
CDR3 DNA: TGTGCCAGCAGGCTAGCGGGGGGGGCCAAAAACATTCAGTACTTC

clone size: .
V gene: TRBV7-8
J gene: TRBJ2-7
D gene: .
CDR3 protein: CASSLNTHPGDF
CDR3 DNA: TGTGCCAGCAGCTTAAACACCCACCCAGGGGACTTC

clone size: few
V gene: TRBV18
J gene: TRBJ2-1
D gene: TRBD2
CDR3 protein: CASSPIAGGNNEQFF
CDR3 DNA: TGTGCCAGCTCACCGATAGCGGGGGGTAACAATGAGCAGTTCTTC

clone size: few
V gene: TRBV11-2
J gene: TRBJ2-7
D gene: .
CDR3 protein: CASCINRASTYEQYF
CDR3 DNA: TGTGCCAGCTGTATCAACAGGGCCTCGACCTACGAGCAGTACTTC

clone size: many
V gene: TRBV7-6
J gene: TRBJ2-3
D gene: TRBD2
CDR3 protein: CASSLVVTSGGTDTQYF
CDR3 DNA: TGTGCCAGCAGCTTAGTTGTGACTAGCGGGGGAACAGATACGCAGTATTTT

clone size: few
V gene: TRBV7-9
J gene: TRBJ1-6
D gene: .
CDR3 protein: CASSLLGRSYNSPLHF
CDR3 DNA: TGTGCCAGCAGCTTATTGGGACGGAGCTATAATTCACCCCTCCACTTT

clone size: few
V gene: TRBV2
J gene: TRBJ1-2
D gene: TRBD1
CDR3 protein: CASSGTGVGGYTF
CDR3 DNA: TGTGCCAGCAGCGGGACAGGGGTCGGTGGCTACACCTTC

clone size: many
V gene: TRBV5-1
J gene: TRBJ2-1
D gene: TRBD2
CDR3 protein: CASSSGLAGAYNEQFF
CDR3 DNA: TGCGCCAGCAGCTCGGGACTAGCGGGCGCCTACAATGAGCAGTTCTTC